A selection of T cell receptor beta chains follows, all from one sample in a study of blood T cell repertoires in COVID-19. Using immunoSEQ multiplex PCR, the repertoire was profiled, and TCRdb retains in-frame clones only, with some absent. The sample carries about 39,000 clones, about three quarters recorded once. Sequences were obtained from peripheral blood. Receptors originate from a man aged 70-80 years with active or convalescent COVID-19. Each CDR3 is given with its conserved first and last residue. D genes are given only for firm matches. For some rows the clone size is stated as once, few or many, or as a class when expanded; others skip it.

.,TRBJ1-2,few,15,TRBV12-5,TGTGCTAGTGGTTTGCCCCGGCCCAGAGGTTATGGCTACACCTTC,CASGLPRPRGYGYTF
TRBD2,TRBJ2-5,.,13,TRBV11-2,TGTGCCAGCAGCTCACTAGCGCAAGAGACCCAGTACTTC,CASSSLAQETQYF
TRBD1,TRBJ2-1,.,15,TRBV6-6,TGTGCCAGCAGTGGGAGACAGGGATCCTACAATGAGCAGTTCTTC,CASSGRQGSYNEQFF
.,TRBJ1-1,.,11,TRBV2,TGTGCCAGCAGTAGGGAGGGCGAAGCTTTCTTT,CASSREGEAFF
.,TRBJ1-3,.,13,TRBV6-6,TGTGCCAGCAGCCTCGCGGCTGGAAACACCATATATTTT,CASSLAAGNTIYF
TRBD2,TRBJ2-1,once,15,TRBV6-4,TGTGCCAGCAGTGATCTCTTTGCGGGGGGGTGTGAGCAGTTCTTC,CASSDLFAGGCEQFF
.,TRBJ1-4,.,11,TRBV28,TGTGCCAGCTGTCTGTCTGAAAAACTGTTTTTT,CASCLSEKLFF
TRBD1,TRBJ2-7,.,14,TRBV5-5,TGTGCCAGCAGCTCTTGGACAGGGGCCTACGAGCAGTACTTC,CASSSWTGAYEQYF
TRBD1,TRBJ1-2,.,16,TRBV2,TGTGCCAGCAGTGGTTCCCCAGGGGGCGCCATCTATGGCTACACCTTC,CASSGSPGGAIYGYTF
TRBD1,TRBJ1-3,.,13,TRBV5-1,TGCGCCAGCAGCTCAGGACAGGCGGCCACCATATATTTT,CASSSGQAATIYF
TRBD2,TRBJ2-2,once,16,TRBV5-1,TGCGCCAGCAGCCCGACTGGGCGGGGGGGCACCGGGGAGCTGTTTTTT,CASSPTGRGGTGELFF
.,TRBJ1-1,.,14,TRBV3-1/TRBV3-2,TGTGCCAGCAGCCAAGCAGGAGGGAACACTGAAGCTTTCTTT,CASSQAGGNTEAFF
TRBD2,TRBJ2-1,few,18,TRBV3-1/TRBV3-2,TGTGCCAGCAGCCAAGAGGCGGCGGGGGGACTTTTTGGGAATGAGCAGTTCTTC,CASSQEAAGGLFGNEQFF
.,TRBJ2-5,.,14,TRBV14,TGTGCCAGCAGCCTGAAGCGCCGAGGGGGGACCCAGTACTTC,CASSLKRRGGTQYF
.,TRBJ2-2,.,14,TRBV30,TGTGCCGGGACACCCGGGGGGCACGGCGGGGAGCTGTTTTTT,CAGTPGGHGGELFF
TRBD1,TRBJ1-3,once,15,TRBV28,TGTGCCAGCAGTTCGGAGACAGGGGTAGGAAACACCATATATTTT,CASSSETGVGNTIYF
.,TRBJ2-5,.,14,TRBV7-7,TGTGCCAGCAGCTTAACTAGCTTTCAAGAGACCCAGTACTTC,CASSLTSFQETQYF